The present T cell receptor (beta chain) was sequenced within a study of regulatory and conventional T cells in RAG deficiency. Germline CDR1 GTSNPN, CDR2 SVGIG (reference sequence). The CDR3 sequence is 15 residues long. V was pared by 2 bases and J by 7 bases, with 6 bases of the junction left unmatched. Concerning this clone itself: Its cognate antigen is unknown.

Study outcomes and limitations: Compared with controls, unique Treg TCR beta sequences dropped roughly 100-fold in Omenn syndrome and CID/AS. Shorter CDR3s in all patient subsets; >80% Treg-Tconv overlap in Omenn. Control T-cell subsets had markedly higher Shannon entropy and lower Simpson indices than RAG-deficient patients.

Sequencing used immunoSEQ multiplex PCR; TCRdb keeps in-frame clones, though not all of them. Of roughly 32,000 clones listed, 75% to 90% were seen once; the top ten hold roughly 13%. These data were also reused for a study on regulatory T cells. That study reports: The primer mix had 52 TRBV and 13 TRBJ primers.

The material sequenced was CD8+ T cells sorted from blood. The TCR was taken from a human donor in good health. V is TRBV30 and J is TRBJ2-2, with 11 bases that match TRBD1. CDR3 region: CAWSLGQGASGELFF. The CDR3 nucleotides are TGTGCCTGGAGTCTAGGACAGGGGGCGAGCGGGGAGCTGTTTTTT.